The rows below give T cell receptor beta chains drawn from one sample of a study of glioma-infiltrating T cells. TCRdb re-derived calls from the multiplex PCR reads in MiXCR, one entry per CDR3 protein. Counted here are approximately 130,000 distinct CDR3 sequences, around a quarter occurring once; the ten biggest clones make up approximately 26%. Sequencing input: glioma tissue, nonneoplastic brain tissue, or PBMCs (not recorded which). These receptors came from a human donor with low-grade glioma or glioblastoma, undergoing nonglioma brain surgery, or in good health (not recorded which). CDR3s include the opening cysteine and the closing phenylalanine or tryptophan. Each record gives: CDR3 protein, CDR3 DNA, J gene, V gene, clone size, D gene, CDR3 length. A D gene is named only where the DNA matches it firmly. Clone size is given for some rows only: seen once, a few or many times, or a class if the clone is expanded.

CDR3: CASSLMGGVNNEQFF
DNA: TGTGCCAGCAGCTTAATGGGGGGGGTTAACAATGAGCAGTTCTTC
J: TRBJ2-1
V: TRBV7-3
size: .
D: TRBD2
length: 15

CDR3: CASSRGSYNSPPHF
DNA: TGTGCCAGCAGCCGGGGCTCCTATAATTCACCCCCCCACTTT
J: TRBJ1-6
V: TRBV7-9
size: .
D: .
length: 14

CDR3: CATSRDSALTRVNSPLHF
DNA: TGTGCCACCAGCAGAGATTCGGCCCTCACAAGAGTTAATTCACCCCTCCACTTT
J: TRBJ1-6
V: TRBV15
size: many
D: .
length: 18

CDR3: CASSGGQDPFF
DNA: TGTGCCAGCTCTGGAGGACAGGATCCTTTCTTT
J: TRBJ1-1
V: TRBV18
size: few
D: TRBD1
length: 11

CDR3: CASSSGTSTDTQYF
DNA: TGTGCCAGCAGCTCCGGTACTAGCACAGATACGCAGTATTTT
J: TRBJ2-3
V: TRBV7-9
size: many
D: .
length: 14

CDR3: CASSQGLNYGYTF
DNA: TGTGCCAGCAGTCAGGGACTGAACTATGGCTACACCTTC
J: TRBJ1-2
V: TRBV6-1
size: many
D: .
length: 13

CDR3: CASSLGSGGADTQYF
DNA: TGTGCCAGCAGTTTAGGTAGCGGGGGGGCAGATACGCAGTATTTT
J: TRBJ2-3
V: TRBV27
size: few
D: TRBD2
length: 15

CDR3: CASSTGQPYNEQFF
DNA: TGTGCCAGCAGCACAGGACAACCGTACAATGAGCAGTTCTTC
J: TRBJ2-1
V: TRBV7-8
size: .
D: .
length: 14

CDR3: CASSQNSQETQYF
DNA: TGTGCCAGCAGCCAAAACAGCCAAGAGACCCAGTACTTC
J: TRBJ2-5
V: TRBV14
size: many
D: .
length: 13

CDR3: CASRAGGPGNEQFF
DNA: TGTGCCAGCAGGGCCGGGGGGCCGGGGAATGAGCAGTTCTTC
J: TRBJ2-1
V: TRBV6-4
size: few
D: .
length: 14

CDR3: CASQVVGNQPQHF
DNA: TGTGCCAGCCAAGTGGTTGGCAATCAGCCCCAGCATTTT
J: TRBJ1-5
V: TRBV28
size: few
D: .
length: 13

CDR3: CASSIQFTGNEQFF
DNA: TGTGCCAGCAGTATCCAATTTACGGGGAATGAGCAGTTCTTC
J: TRBJ2-1
V: TRBV6-1
size: many
D: .
length: 14

CDR3: CASSPRGGSTDTQYF
DNA: TGTGCCAGCAGCCCCCGGGGAGGCAGCACAGATACGCAGTATTTT
J: TRBJ2-3
V: TRBV28
size: many
D: .
length: 15

CDR3: CASSFAGGSFGYTF
DNA: TGTGCCAGCAGCTTCGCAGGGGGCTCCTTTGGCTACACCTTC
J: TRBJ1-2
V: TRBV7-6
size: many
D: TRBD1
length: 14

CDR3: CASSSEGFYNEQFF
DNA: TGTGCCAGCAGTTCGGAGGGCTTCTACAATGAGCAGTTCTTC
J: TRBJ2-1
V: TRBV6-1
size: many
D: .
length: 14

CDR3: CASSLTNGQINTEAFF
DNA: TGTGCCAGCAGCTTAACAAACGGACAGATTAACACTGAAGCTTTCTTT
J: TRBJ1-1
V: TRBV7-3
size: .
D: .
length: 16

CDR3: CASSESGWEQFF
DNA: TGTGCCAGCAGTGAGTCGGGATGGGAGCAGTTCTTC
J: TRBJ2-1
V: TRBV2
size: .
D: .
length: 12

CDR3: CASSQDGDAYGYTF
DNA: TGCGCCAGCAGCCAAGATGGGGATGCCTATGGCTACACCTTC
J: TRBJ1-2
V: TRBV4-1
size: few
D: .
length: 14

CDR3: CASSPESSNQPQHF
DNA: TGTGCCAGCTCACCCGAGAGTAGCAATCAGCCCCAGCATTTT
J: TRBJ1-5
V: TRBV18
size: few
D: .
length: 14

CDR3: CASSNRQVFAGTEAFF
DNA: TGTGCCAGTAGTAACCGACAGGTCTTTGCGGGCACTGAAGCTTTCTTT
J: TRBJ1-1
V: TRBV19
size: few
D: .
length: 16

CDR3: CASSLKGNQPQHF
DNA: TGTGCCAGCAGTTTGAAGGGAAATCAGCCCCAGCATTTT
J: TRBJ1-5
V: TRBV12-3/TRBV12-4
size: .
D: .
length: 13

CDR3: CASSLLLAGAFYEQFF
DNA: TGTGCCAGCAGCTTACTACTAGCGGGGGCTTTCTATGAGCAGTTCTTC
J: TRBJ2-1
V: TRBV7-2
size: .
D: TRBD2
length: 16